This T cell receptor (beta chain) was profiled in a study of T cell repertoires in cytomegalovirus infection. Across the study: Indications came from public TCR beta signatures; they pointed to CMV infection and to a matching HLA type. General study points: Predominance within the ex vivo response was attributable to HLA-C-restricted CMV-specific TCR beta clonotypes.

Germline-derived CDR1 and CDR2 are KGHSH and LQKENI. Between the trimmed V and J ends, which lost 5 bases and 0 bases, there was a span of 4 bases. The CDR3 contains 12 residues. MiXCR, applied by TCRdb to the reads, yields one record per CDR3 protein. The sample includes 450,000 to 550,000 distinct CDR3 sequences, 16% seen only once; the top ten take 24%. This clonotype was found a few times. What it recognizes is unknown. The V and J genes are TRBV18 and TRBJ2-5; D unresolved. The receptor was isolated from a human donor in good health (CMV status not recorded). Some clones in this sample may be carry-over from other donors' samples. The specimen sequenced was CD8+ T cells from PBMCs. The CDR3 region has the DNA TGTGCCAGCTCAGGGAACCAAGAGACCCAGTACTTC. This codes for CASSGNQETQYF.